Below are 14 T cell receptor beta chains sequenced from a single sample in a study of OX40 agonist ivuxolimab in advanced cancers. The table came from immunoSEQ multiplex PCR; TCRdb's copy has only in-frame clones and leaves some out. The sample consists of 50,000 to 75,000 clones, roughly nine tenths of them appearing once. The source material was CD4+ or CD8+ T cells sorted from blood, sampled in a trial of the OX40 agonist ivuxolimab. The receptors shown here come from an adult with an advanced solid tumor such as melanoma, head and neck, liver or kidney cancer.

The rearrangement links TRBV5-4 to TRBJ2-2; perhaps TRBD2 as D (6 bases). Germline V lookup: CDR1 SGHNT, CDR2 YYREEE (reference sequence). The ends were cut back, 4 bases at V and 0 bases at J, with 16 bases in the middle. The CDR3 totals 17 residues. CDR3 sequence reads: CASSKDVLASNTGELFF. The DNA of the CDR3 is TGTGCCAGCAGCAAGGACGTACTAGCTTCGAACACCGGGGAGCTGTTTTTT.

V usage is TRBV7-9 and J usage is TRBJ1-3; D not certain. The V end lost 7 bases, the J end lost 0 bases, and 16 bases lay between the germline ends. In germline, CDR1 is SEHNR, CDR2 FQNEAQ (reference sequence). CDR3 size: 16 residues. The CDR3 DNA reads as TGTGCCAGCACCACCTTGGGCAGGAGCTCTGGAAACACCATATATTTT. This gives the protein CASTTLGRSSGNTIYF. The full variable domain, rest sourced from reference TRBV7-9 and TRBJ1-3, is DTGVSQNPRHKITKRGQNVTFRCDPISEHNRLYWYRQTLGQGPEFLTYFQNEAQLEKSRLLSDRFSAERPKGSFSTLEIQRTEQGDSAMYLCASTTLGRSSGNTIYFGEGSWLTVV.

CDR3 residues: CASSTRRLAEPPGHEQFF. The CDR3, as DNA: TGTGCCAGCAGCACGAGGCGCCTAGCGGAGCCCCCGGGGCATGAGCAGTTCTTC. The chain recombines TRBV7-6 with TRBJ2-1; TRBD2 aligns across 7 bases. Looked up from germline, CDR1 is SGHVS and CDR2 is FNYEAQ. CDR3 length equals 18 residues. With V trimmed by 5 bases and J by 8 bases, 21 bases remained unmatched. The full variable domain, in which reference TRBV7-6 and TRBJ2-1 provide the parts outside the CDR3, is GAGVSQSPRYKVTKRGQDVALRCDPISGHVSLYWYRQALGQGPEFLTYFNYEAQQDKSGLPNDRFSAERPEGSISTLTIQRTEQRDSAMYRCASSTRRLAEPPGHEQFFGPGTRLTVL.

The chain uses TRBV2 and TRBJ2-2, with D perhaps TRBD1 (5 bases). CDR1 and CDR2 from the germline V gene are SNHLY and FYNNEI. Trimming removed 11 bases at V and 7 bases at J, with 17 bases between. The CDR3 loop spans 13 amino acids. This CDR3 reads CASAGFFGGELFF. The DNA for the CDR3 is TGTGCCTCCGCAGGGTTCTTCGGCGGGGAGCTGTTTTTT.

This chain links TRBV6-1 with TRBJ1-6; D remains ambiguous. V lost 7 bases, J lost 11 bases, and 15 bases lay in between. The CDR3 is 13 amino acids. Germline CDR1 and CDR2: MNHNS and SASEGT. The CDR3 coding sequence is TGTGCCAGCATGGAGGACCTCAGGCCACCCCTCCACTTT. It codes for CASMEDLRPPLHF.

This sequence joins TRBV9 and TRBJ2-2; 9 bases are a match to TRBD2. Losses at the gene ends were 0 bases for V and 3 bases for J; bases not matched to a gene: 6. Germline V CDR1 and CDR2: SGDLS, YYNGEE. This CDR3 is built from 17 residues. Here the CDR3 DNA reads TGTGCCAGCAGCGTAGGGCTAGCGGGGCGATACACCGGGGAGCTGTTTTTT. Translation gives CASSVGLAGRYTGELFF.

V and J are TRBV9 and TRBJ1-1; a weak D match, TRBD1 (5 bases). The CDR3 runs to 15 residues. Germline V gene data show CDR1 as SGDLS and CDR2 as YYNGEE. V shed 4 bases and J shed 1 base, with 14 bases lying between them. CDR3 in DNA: TGTGCCAGCAGCTCCCGTGGGGCCGAGAACACTGAAGCTTTCTTT. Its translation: CASSSRGAENTEAFF.

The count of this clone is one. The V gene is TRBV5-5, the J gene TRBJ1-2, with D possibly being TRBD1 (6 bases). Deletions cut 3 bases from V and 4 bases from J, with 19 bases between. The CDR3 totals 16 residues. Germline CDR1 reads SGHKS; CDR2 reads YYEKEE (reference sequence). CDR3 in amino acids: CASSSLGAQGTYGYTF. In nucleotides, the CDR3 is TGTGCCAGCAGCTCCCTTGGTGCTCAGGGGACCTATGGCTACACCTTC.

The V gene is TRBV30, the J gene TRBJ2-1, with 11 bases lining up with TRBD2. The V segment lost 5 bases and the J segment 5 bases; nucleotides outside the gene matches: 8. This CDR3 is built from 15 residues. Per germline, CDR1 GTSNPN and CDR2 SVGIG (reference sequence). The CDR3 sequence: CAWGTGLAADNEQFF. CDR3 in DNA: TGTGCCTGGGGGACGGGACTAGCGGCGGACAATGAGCAGTTCTTC.

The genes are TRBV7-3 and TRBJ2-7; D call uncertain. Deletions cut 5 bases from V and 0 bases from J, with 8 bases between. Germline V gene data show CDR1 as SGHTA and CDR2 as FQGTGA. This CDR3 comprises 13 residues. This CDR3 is CASSPESSYEQYF. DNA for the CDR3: TGTGCCAGCAGCCCCGAAAGCTCCTACGAGCAGTACTTC.

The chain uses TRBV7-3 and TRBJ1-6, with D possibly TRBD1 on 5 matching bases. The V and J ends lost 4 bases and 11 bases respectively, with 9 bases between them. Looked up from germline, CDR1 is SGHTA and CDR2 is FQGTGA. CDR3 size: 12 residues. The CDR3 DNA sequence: TGTGCCAGCAGCTCAGGGACGACACCCCTCCACTTT. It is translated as CASSSGTTPLHF. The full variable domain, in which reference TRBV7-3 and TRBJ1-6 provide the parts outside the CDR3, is GAGVSQTPSNKVTEKGKYVELRCDPISGHTALYWYRQSLGQGPEFLIYFQGTGAADDSGLPNDRFFAVRPEGSVSTLKIQRTERGDSAVYLCASSSGTTPLHFGNGTRLTVT.

As DNA, the CDR3 is TGTGCCAGTACTAATACAGCGGGATACGGTGAAAAACTGTTTTTT. It is translated as CASTNTAGYGEKLFF. The chain couples TRBV19 to TRBJ1-4; no clear D. V gave up 7 bases and J gave up 7 bases, with 19 bases separating them. There are 15 residues in the CDR3. The germline CDR1 and CDR2 sequences are LNHDA and SQIVND (reference sequence).

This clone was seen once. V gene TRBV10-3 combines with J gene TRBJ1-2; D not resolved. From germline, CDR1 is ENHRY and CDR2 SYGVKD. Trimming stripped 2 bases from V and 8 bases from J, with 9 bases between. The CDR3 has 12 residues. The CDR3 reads CAISEGGEGYTF. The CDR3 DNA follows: TGTGCCATCAGTGAGGGTGGGGAAGGCTACACCTTC.

CDR3 coding DNA: TGTGCCAGCAGCCACGGACCTTTGGGGGCTGGGGCCAACGTCCTGACTTTC. Translated: CASSHGPLGAGANVLTF. The rearrangement uses TRBV7-2 and TRBJ2-6; D tentatively fits TRBD1 or TRBD2 (5 bases each). Germline assignment: CDR1 SGHTA and CDR2 FQGNSA. The ends were cut back, 5 bases at V and 2 bases at J, with 16 bases in the middle. The CDR3 covers 17 residues.